This T cell receptor (beta chain) was sequenced for a study of blood T cell repertoires in COVID-19. Method: immunoSEQ multiplex PCR; TCRdb's copy keeps in-frame clones and lacks some. The table shows under 250,000 clones, with 88% occurring only once. This TCR came from a middle-aged man with acute or convalescent COVID-19. Input material: peripheral blood.

CDR3: CASSFGGRNLREQYF. CDR3 nucleotides: TGTGCCAGCAGCTTTGGCGGGAGGAACCTAAGGGAGCAGTACTTC. The chain carries TRBV5-4 and TRBJ2-7; TRBD2 aligns across 8 bases. Trimming removed 2 bases from V and 7 bases from J; junction bases left unmatched: 11. The CDR3 spans 15 residues. Germline CDR1 is SGHNT and CDR2 is YYREEE (reference sequence).